Shown below are 13 T cell receptor beta chains from a single sample sequenced in a study of early T cells in non-severe SARS-CoV-2 infection. TCRdb re-called the 5' RACE reads with MiXCR, one entry per CDR3 protein. The sample consists of tens of thousands of distinct CDR3 sequences, 4% of them appearing once. Sequenced sample: whole blood. These receptors came from an adult who was a healthcare worker with PCR-confirmed SARS-CoV-2 infection or an uninfected control (not recorded which).

This clonotype was picked up many times. The chain has TRBV3-1 and TRBJ2-7; TRBD2 agrees at 7 bases. Losses at the gene ends were 4 bases for V and 5 bases for J; bases not matched to a gene: 8. Germline CDR1 reads LGHDT; CDR2 reads YNNKEL (reference sequence). CDR3 length equals 14 residues. CDR3 protein: CASSRLADSHEQYF. The CDR3 coding sequence is TGTGCCAGCAGCCGACTAGCCGATTCCCACGAGCAGTACTTC.

The genes are TRBV11-3 and TRBJ2-2; perhaps TRBD1 as D (6 bases). The CDR3 totals 15 residues. Trimming took 5 bases from V and 1 from J, leaving 11 bases between them. Germline V gives CDR1 SGHNT, CDR2 YENEEA. Here the CDR3 reads CASSGGDGNTGELFF. The CDR3 DNA reads TGTGCCAGCAGCGGGGGCGACGGGAACACCGGGGAGCTGTTTTTT.

This clonotype has a count of ten or more. The chain is built from TRBV20-1 and TRBJ2-5; 7 nucleotides align to TRBD1. After removal of 6 bases from V and 5 bases from J, the junction contained 9 bases not matched to a gene. The length of the CDR3 is 13 residues. Germline-derived CDR1 and CDR2 are DFQATT and SNEGSKA (reference sequence). The CDR3 sequence: CSANRGSGETQYF. The DNA for the CDR3 is TGCAGTGCCAACAGGGGAAGTGGGGAGACCCAGTACTTC.

The table lists this clonotype with a few counts. The V gene is TRBV20-1, the J gene TRBJ1-2, with 7 bases matching TRBD1. Germline V gene data show CDR1 as DFQATT and CDR2 as SNEGSKA (reference sequence). This CDR3 comprises 12 residues. V shed 4 bases and J 8 bases; nucleotides not matched to a gene: 7. The CDR3 sequence: CSATPRGQGYTF. The CDR3 nucleotides are TGCAGTGCTACCCCCAGGGGACAGGGCTACACCTTC.

In its sample, this clonotype is medium-sized. The chain joins TRBV20-1 to TRBJ2-3; possibly TRBD1 for D (6 bases). Germline V gene sequence: CDR1 DFQATT, CDR2 SNEGSKA (reference sequence). The V gene lost 0 bases and the J gene lost 3 bases, with 16 bases spanning the gap. The CDR3 consists of 16 residues. The CDR3 loop is CSARDAIKGETDTQYF. The DNA of the CDR3 is TGCAGTGCTAGAGACGCTATTAAGGGGGAGACAGATACGCAGTATTTT.

This clonotype was detected many times. This chain joins TRBV18 and TRBJ2-7; 7 nucleotides match TRBD2. V was clipped by 6 bases and J by 6 bases; unmatched bases: 11. Germline lookup yields CDR1 KGHSH and CDR2 LQKENI. The CDR3 covers 14 residues. The CDR3 spells CASSLISGGSEQYF. The DNA for the CDR3 is TGTGCCAGCTCCCTTATATCCGGCGGGAGCGAGCAGTACTTC.

This clonotype was seen at least ten times. The chain couples TRBV20-1 to TRBJ2-1; D gene uncertain. The CDR3 covers 11 residues. Trimming removed 3 bases at V and 6 bases at J, with 6 bases between. In germline, CDR1 is DFQATT, CDR2 SNEGSKA (reference sequence). As DNA, the CDR3 is TGCAGTGCTAGTCGGCGCAATGAGCAGTTCTTC. Its protein product is CSASRRNEQFF.

At least ten counts were recorded for this clonotype. The rearrangement uses TRBV10-3 and TRBJ2-6; no definite D call. The CDR3 spans 14 residues. Trimming shortened V by 6 bases and J by 0 bases, and 6 bases separated the two germline ends. The germline V gene encodes CDR1 ENHRY and CDR2 SYGVKD. The CDR3 nucleotides are TGTGCCATCAGGGCCATCTCTGGGGCCAACGTCCTGACTTTC. This gives the protein CAIRAISGANVLTF.

There are many counts of this clonotype. In DNA form, the CDR3 reads TGTGCCAGCAGCCCCCCCCGGCTTAGCTCGGAGACCCAGTACTTC. Its protein product is CASSPPRLSSETQYF. J is TRBJ2-5 and V is TRBV7-2; the D is unclear. V was pared by 5 bases and J by 5 bases, with 18 bases between. This CDR3 is 15 amino acids long. Germline CDR1 and CDR2: SGHTA and FQGNSA.

This clonotype was seen ten or more times. The chain has TRBV4-2 and TRBJ2-3; tentatively, D is TRBD1 or TRBD2 (5 bases each). Germline loops: CDR1 LGHNA, CDR2 YNFKEQ. The CDR3 extends over 17 amino acids. V lost 1 base and J lost 0, with 14 bases in between. The CDR3 bases are TGTGCCAGCAGCCAAGGTTCCCGGGGCCTAAGCACAGATACGCAGTATTTT. This encodes CASSQGSRGLSTDTQYF.

This clonotype came up many times. The chain is built from TRBV18 and TRBJ1-6; 9 bases map to TRBD1. CDR1 and CDR2 from the germline V gene are KGHSH and LQKENI. The CDR3 sequence is 16 residues long. After removal of 0 bases from V and 6 bases from J, the junction contained 3 bases not matched to a gene. CDR3 sequence (DNA): TGTGCCAGCTCACCACCGGGACAGGGAGGTAATTCACCCCTCCACTTT. Protein sequence: CASSPPGQGGNSPLHF. The variable domain in full, with the rest retrieved from reference TRBV18 and TRBJ1-6, is NAGVMQNPRHLVRRRGQEARLRCSPMKGHSHVYWYRQLPEEGLKFMVYLQKENIIDESGMPKERFSAEFPKEGPSILRIQQVVRGDSAAYFCASSPPGQGGNSPLHFGNGTRLTVT.

This clonotype has at least ten counts. This chain uses TRBV12-3 or TRBV12-4 with TRBJ2-2; no firm D call. The CDR3 consists of 14 residues. Trimming removed 6 bases at V and 0 bases at J, with 8 bases between. CDR3 residues: CASRRQANTGELFF. CDR3 DNA sequence: TGTGCCAGCAGGAGACAAGCGAACACCGGGGAGCTGTTTTTT.

This clonotype showed up many times. This rearrangement joins TRBV20-1 to TRBJ1-1; D unresolved. Germline loops: CDR1 DFQATT, CDR2 SNEGSKA (reference sequence). Trimming stripped 4 bases from V and 7 bases from J, with 10 bases between. The CDR3 runs 11 residues. CDR3 protein: CSAIGRSEAFF. DNA for the CDR3: TGCAGTGCTATCGGGCGGAGTGAAGCTTTCTTT.